The T cell receptor beta chain described here comes from a study of shared clonotypes between healthy human individuals. Across the whole study: The study used three CD4 naive, three CD4 memory, two CD8 naive and one CD8 memory plate per donor. Overall study results and limits: The researchers took only blood, and tissue repertoires probably look different.

This table comes from immunoSEQ multiplex PCR, and its TCRdb copy is limited to in-frame clones, with some not included. The sample lists about 680,000 clones; 92% were seen once. Terminally differentiated effector memory CD45RA+ cells were excluded by CCR7 positive selection of CD45RO-negative cells. With 6 bases clipped from V and 2 bases from J, the junction kept 14 bases outside the gene matches. The CDR3 sequence is 17 residues long. CDR1 SQVTM and CDR2 ANQGSEA come from the germline V gene. With respect to this clone: The target antigen is unknown.

Sequenced sample: naive CD8+ T cells sorted from blood. This clonotype was sampled from a man aged 25-45 years in good health. The V and J genes are TRBV29-1 and TRBJ2-3, with 10 bases that match TRBD2. The CDR3 nucleotides read TGCAGCGTAGAACGTCTTCAAGCGGGAGGGCCCACAGATACGCAGTATTTT. Translated: CSVERLQAGGPTDTQYF.